The T cell receptor beta chain described here comes from a study of shared T cell receptors in the human thymus. Here immunoSEQ multiplex PCR was the method, and the copy in TCRdb shows in-frame clones only, minus some. Of some 760,000 clones listed, 70% to 90% were seen once; the top ten hold about 0.011%. This CDR3 comprises 18 residues. The V segment lost 0 bases and the J segment 5 bases; nucleotides outside the gene matches: 13. Germline CDR1 ENHRY, CDR2 SYGVKD. These records were also assigned to another study, of human thymus T cells. That source notes: It was from resections taken during corrective heart surgery that the thymus tissue came. Related studies found that unrelated individuals share highly overlapping thymic repertoires.

The sequenced sample consisted of thymocytes. This receptor was obtained from a girl less than two years old with a congenital heart defect. The V gene is TRBV10-3, the J gene TRBJ1-1; 9 bases fit TRBD1. CDR3 protein: CAISESRTGVRARTEAFF. The CDR3 DNA is TGTGCCATCAGTGAGTCCCGGACAGGGGTGAGGGCGCGGACTGAAGCTTTCTTT.